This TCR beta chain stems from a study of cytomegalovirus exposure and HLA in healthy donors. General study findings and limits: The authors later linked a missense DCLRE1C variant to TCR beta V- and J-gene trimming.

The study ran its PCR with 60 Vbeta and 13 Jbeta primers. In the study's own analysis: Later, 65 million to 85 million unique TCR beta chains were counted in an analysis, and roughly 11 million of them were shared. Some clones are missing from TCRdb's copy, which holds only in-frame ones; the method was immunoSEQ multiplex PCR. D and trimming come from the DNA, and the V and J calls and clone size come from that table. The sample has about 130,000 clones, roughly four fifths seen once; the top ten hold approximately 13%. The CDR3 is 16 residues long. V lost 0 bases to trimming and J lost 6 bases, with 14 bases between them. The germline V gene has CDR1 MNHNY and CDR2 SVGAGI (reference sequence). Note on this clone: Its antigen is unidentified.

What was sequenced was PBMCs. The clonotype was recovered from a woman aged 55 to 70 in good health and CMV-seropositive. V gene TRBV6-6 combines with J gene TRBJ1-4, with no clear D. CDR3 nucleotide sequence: TGTGCCAGCAGTTACTCATACGGGTCAATCGATGAAAAACTGTTTTTT. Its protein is CASSYSYGSIDEKLFF.